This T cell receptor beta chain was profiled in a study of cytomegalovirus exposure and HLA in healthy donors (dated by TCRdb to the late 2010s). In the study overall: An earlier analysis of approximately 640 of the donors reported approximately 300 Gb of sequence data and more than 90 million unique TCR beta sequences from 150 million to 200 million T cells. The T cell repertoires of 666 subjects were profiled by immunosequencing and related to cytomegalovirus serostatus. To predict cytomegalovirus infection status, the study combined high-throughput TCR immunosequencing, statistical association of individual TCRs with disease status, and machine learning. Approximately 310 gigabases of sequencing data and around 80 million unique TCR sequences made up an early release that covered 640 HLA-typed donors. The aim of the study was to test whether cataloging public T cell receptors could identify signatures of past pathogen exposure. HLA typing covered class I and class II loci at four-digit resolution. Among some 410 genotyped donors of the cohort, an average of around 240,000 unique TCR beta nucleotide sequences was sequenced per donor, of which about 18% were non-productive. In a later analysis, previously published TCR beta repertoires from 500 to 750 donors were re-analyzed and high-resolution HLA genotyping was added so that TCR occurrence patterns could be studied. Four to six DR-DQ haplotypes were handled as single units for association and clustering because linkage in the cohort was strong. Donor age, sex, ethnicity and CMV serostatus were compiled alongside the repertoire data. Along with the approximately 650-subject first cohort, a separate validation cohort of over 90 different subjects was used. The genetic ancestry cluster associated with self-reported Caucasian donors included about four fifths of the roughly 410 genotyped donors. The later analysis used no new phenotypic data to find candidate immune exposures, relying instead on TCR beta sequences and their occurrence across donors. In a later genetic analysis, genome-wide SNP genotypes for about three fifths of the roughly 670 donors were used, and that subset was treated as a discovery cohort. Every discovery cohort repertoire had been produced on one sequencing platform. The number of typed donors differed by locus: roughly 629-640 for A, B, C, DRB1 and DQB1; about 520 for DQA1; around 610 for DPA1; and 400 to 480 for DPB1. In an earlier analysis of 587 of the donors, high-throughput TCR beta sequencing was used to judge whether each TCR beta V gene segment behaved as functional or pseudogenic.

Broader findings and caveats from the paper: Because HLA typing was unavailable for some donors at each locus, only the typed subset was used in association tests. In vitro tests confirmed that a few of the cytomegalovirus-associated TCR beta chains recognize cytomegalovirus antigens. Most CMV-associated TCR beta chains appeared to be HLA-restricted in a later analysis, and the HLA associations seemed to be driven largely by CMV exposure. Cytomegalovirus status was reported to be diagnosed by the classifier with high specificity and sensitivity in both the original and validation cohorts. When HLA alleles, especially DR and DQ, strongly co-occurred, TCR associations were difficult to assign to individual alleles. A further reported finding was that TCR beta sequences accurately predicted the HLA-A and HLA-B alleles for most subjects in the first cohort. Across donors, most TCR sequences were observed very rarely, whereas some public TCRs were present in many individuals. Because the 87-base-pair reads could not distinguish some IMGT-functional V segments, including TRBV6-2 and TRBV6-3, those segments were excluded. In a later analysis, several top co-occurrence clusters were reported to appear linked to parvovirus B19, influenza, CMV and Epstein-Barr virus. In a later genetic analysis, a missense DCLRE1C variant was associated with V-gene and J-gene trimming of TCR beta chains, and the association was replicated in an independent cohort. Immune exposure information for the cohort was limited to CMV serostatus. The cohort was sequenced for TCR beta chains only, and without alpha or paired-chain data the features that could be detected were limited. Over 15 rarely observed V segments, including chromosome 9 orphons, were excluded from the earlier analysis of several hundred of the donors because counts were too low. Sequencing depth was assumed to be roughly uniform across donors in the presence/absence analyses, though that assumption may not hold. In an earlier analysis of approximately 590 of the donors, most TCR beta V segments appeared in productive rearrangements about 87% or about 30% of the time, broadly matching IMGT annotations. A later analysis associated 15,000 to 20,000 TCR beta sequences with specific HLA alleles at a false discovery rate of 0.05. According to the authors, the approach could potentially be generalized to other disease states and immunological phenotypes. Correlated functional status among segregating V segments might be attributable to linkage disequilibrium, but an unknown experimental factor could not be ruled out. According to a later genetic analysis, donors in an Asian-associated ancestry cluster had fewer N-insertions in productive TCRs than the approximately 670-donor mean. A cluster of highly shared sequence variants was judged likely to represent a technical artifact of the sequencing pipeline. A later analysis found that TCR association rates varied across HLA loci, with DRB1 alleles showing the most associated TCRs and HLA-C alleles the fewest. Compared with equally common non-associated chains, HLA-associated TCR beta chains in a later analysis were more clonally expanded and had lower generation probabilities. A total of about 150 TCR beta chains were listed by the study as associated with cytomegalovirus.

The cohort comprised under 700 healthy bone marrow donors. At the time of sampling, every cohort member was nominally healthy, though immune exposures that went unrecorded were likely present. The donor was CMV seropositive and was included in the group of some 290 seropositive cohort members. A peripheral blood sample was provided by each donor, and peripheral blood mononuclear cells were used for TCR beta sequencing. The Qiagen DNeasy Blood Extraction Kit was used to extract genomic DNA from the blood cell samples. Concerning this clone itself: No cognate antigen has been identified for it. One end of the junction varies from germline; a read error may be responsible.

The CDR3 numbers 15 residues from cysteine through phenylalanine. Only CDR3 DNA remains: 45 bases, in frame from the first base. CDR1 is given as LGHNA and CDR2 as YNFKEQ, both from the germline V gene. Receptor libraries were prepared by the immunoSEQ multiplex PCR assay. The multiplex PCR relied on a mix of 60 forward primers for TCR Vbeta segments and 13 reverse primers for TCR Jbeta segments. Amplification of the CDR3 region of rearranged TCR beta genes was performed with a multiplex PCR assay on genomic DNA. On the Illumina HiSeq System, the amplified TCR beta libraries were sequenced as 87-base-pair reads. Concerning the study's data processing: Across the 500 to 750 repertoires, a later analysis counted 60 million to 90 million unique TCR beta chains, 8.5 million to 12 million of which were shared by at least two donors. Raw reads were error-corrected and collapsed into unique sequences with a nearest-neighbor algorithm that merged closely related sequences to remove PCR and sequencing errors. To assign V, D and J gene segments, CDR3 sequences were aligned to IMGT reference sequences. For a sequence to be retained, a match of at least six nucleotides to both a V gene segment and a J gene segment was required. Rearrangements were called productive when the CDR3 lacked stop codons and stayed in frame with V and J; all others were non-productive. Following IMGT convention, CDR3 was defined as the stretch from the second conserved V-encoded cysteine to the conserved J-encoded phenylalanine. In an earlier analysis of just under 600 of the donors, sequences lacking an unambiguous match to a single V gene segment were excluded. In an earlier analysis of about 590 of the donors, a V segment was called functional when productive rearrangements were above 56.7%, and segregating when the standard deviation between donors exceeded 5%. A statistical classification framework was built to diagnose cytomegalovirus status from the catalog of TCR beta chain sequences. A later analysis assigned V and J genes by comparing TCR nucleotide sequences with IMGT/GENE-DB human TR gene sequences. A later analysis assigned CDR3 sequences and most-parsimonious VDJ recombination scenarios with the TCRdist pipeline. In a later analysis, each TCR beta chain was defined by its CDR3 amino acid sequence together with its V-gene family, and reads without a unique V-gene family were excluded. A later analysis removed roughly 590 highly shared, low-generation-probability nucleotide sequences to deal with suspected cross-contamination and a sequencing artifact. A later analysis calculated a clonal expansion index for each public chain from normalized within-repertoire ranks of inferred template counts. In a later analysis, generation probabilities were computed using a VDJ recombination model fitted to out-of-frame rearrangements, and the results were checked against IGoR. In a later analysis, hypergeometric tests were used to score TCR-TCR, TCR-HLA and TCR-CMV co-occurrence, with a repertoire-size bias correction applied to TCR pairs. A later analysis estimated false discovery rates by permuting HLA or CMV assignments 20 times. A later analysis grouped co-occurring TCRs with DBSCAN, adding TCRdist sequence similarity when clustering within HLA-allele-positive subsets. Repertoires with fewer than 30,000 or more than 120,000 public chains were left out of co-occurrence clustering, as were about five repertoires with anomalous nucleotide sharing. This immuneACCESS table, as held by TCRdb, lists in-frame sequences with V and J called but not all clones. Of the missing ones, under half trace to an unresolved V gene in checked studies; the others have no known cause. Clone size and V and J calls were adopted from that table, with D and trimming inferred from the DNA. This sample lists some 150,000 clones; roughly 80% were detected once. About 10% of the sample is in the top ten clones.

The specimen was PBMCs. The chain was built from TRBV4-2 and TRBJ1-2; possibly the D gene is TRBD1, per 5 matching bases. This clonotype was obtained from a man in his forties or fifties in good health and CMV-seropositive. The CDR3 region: CASSQDWGDGYGYTF. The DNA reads TGTGCCAGTAGCCAAGATTGGGGGGACGGCTATGGCTACACCTTC.